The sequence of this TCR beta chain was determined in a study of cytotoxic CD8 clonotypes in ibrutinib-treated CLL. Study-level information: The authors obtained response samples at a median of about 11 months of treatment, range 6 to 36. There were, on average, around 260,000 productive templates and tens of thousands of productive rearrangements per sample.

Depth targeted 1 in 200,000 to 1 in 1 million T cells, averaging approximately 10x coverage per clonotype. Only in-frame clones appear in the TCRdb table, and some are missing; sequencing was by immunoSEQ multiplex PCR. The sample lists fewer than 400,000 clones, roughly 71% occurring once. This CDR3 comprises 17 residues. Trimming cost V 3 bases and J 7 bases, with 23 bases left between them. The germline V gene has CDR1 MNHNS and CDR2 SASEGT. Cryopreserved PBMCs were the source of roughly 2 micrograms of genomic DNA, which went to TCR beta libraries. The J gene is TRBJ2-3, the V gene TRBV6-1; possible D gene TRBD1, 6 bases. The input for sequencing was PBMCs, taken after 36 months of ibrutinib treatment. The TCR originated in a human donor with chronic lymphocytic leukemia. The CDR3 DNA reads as TGTGCCAGCAGTGAGGCCGGGACAACCCTCTGGGAGAATACGCAGTATTTT. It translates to CASSEAGTTLWENTQYF.